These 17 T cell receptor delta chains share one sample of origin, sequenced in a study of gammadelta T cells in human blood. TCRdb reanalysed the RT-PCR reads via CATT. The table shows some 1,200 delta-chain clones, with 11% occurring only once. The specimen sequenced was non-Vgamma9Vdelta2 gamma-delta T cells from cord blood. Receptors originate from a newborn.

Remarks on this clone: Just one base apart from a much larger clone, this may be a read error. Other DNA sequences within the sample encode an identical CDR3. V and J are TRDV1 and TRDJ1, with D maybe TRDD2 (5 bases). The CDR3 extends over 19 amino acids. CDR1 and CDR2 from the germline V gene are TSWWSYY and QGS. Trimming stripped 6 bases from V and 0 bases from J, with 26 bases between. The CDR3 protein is CALGDLPPERTAYTDKLIF. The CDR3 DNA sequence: TGTGCTCTTGGTGACCTACCCCCAGAGAGGACCGCGTACACCGATAAACTCATCTTT.

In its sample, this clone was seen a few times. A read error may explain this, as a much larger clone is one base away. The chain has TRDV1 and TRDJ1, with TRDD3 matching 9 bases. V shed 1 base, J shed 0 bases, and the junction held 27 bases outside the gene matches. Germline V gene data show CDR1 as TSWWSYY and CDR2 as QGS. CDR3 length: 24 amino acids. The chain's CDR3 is CALGEPVGLFTILGEYPYTDKLIF. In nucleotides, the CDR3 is TGTGCTCTTGGGGAACCGGTTGGCCTATTCACAATACTGGGGGAATATCCGTACACCGATAAACTCATCTTT.

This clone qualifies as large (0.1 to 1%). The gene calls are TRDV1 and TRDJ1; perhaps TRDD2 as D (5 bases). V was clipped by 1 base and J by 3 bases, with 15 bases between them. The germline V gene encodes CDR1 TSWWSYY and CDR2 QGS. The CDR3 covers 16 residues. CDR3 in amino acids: CALGEPPTHGADKLIF. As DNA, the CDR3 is TGTGCTCTTGGGGAACCCCCTACCCACGGGGCCGATAAACTCATCTTT.

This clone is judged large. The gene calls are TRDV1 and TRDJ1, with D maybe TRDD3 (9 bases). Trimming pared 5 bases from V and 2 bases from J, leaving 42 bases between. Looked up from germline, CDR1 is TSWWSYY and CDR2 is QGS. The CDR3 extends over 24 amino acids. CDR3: CALGLKWPLPTWTGGLRSTDKLIF. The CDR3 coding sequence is TGTGCTCTTGGGTTAAAGTGGCCTCTTCCTACGTGGACTGGGGGACTACGAAGTACCGATAAACTCATCTTT.

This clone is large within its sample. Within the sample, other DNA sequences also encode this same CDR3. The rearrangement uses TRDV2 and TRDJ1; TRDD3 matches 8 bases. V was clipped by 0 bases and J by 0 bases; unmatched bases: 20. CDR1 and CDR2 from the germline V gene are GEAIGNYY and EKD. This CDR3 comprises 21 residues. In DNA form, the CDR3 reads TGTGCCTGTGACACCGATCCTCCGGGTTTTTACTGGGGGCTCTACACCGATAAACTCATCTTT. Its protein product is CACDTDPPGFYWGLYTDKLIF.

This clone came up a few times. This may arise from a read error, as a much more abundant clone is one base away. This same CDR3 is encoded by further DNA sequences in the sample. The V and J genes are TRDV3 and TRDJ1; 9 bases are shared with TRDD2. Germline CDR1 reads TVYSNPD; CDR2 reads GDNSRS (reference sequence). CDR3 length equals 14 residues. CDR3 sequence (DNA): TGTGCTCTGGCCTTCCTACGGATTACTGATAAACTCATCTTT. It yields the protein CALAFLRITDKLIF.

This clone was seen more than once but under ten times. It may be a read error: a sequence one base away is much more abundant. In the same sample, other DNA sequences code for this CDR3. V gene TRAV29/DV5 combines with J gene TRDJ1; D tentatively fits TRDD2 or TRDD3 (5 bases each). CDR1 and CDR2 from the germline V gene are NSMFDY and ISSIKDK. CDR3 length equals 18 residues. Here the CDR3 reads CAASAGGEGTPYTDKLIF. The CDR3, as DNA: TGTGCAGCAAGCGCGGGGGGTGAGGGTACACCCTACACTGATAAACTCATCTTT. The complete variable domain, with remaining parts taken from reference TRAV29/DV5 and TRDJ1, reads DQQVKQNSPSLSVQEGRISILNCDYTNSMFDYFLWYKKYPAEGPTFLISISSIKDKNEDGRFTVFLNKSAKHLSLHIVPSQPGDSAVYFCAASAGGEGTPYTDKLIFGKGTRVTVEP.

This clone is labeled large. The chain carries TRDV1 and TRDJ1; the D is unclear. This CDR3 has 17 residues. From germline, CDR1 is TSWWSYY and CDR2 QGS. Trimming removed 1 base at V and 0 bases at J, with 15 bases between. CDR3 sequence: CALGEPNPAPYTDKLIF. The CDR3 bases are TGTGCTCTTGGGGAACCCAACCCCGCGCCGTACACCGATAAACTCATCTTT.

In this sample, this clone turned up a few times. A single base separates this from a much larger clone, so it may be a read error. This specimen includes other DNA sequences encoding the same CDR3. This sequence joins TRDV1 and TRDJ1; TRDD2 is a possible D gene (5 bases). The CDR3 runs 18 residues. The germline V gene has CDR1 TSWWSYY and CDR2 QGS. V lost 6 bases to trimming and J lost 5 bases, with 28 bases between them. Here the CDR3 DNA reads TGTGCTCTTGGTAAACAGGATCCTAGAAGGGACGAGGTTGATAAACTCATCTTT. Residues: CALGKQDPRRDEVDKLIF.

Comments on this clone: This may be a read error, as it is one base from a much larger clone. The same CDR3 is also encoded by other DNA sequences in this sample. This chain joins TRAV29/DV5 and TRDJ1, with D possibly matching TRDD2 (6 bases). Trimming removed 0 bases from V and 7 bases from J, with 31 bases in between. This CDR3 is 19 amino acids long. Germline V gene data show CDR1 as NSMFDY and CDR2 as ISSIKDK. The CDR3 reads CAASVLLRFPRGPTPKLIF. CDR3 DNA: TGTGCAGCAAGCGTTCTCCTACGATTTCCTCGGGGCCCTACACCTAAACTCATCTTT. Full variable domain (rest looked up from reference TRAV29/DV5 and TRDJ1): DQQVKQNSPSLSVQEGRISILNCDYTNSMFDYFLWYKKYPAEGPTFLISISSIKDKNEDGRFTVFLNKSAKHLSLHIVPSQPGDSAVYFCAASVLLRFPRGPTPKLIFGKGTRVTVEP.

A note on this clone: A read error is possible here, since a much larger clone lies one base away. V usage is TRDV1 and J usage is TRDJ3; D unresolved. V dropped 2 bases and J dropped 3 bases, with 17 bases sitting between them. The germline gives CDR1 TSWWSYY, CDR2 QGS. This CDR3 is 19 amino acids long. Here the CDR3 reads CALGETRDPSFWDTRQMFF. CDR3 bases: TGTGCTCTTGGGGAAACTCGCGACCCAAGCTTCTGGGACACCCGACAGATGTTTTTC.

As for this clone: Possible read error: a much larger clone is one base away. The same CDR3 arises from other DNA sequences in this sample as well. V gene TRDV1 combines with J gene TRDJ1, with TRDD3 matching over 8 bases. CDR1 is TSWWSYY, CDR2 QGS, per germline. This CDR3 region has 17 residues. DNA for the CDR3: TGTGCTCTTGGGGAAGTGGGACCTAGGGGATACACAGATAAACTCATCTTT. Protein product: CALGEVGPRGYTDKLIF.

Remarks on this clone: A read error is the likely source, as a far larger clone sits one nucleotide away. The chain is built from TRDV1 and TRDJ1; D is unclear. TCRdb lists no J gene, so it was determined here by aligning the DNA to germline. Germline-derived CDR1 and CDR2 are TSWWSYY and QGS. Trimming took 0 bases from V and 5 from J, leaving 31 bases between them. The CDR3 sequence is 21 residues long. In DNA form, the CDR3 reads TGTGCTCTTGGGGAACTCGGCACGTCTTGGGCCTCTCACTGCGGCTTTGATAAACTCATCTTT. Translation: CALGELGTSWASHCGFDKLIF.

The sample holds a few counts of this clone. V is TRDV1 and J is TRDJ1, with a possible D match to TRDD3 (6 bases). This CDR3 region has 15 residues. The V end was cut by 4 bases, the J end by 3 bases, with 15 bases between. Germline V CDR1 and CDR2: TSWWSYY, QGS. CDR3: CALGAGRGSADKLIF. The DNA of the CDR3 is TGTGCTCTTGGGGCGGGTAGGGGGAGCGCCGATAAACTCATCTTT.

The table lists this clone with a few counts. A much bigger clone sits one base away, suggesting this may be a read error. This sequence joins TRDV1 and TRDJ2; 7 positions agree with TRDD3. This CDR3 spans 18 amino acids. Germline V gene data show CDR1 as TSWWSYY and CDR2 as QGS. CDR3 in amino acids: CALGDGCLWGPQTAQFFF. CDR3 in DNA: TGTGCTCTTGGGGACGGCTGTCTCTGGGGGCCTCAGACAGCACAATTCTTCTTT.

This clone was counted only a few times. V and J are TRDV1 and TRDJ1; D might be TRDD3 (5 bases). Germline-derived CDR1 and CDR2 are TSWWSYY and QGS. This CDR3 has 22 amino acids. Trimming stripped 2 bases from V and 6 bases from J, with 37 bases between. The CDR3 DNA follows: TGTGCTCTTGGGGAAATCCGCGTACTCCGTCTGGGACACTTCGAGAACACTCATAAACTCATCTTT. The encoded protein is CALGEIRVLRLGHFENTHKLIF.

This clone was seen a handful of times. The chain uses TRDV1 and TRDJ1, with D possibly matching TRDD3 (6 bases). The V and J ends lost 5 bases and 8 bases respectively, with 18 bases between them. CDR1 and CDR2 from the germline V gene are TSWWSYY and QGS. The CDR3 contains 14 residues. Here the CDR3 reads CALGKGAGAYKLIF. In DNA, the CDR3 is TGTGCTCTTGGGAAGGGCGCTGGGGCATACAAACTCATCTTT.